The 20 T cell receptor beta chains in this list originate from one sample, sequenced in a study of blood T cell repertoires in COVID-19. Data came from immunoSEQ multiplex PCR; TCRdb stores just in-frame clones and leaves some out. The profile covers 280,000 or so clones, with roughly nine tenths appearing a single time and roughly 2.9% taken by the ten largest. Sequenced sample: PBMCs or T cells enriched from blood (not recorded which). The receptors stem from a woman aged 50 to 60 who had been exposed to COVID-19.

The J gene is TRBJ2-1, the V gene TRBV9, with TRBD1 matching 8 bases. V was clipped by 4 bases and J by 7 bases; unmatched bases: 16. CDR1 and CDR2 from the germline V gene are SGDLS and YYNGEE. The CDR3 runs to 17 residues. CDR3 sequence reads: CASSPRRGQGARNEQFF. The CDR3 region has the DNA TGTGCCAGCAGCCCAAGGCGGGGTCAGGGGGCTAGGAATGAGCAGTTCTTC.

The chain couples TRBV4-2 to TRBJ1-1, with TRBD1 matching over 11 bases. This CDR3 region has 14 residues. CDR1 and CDR2 (germline): LGHNA, YNFKEQ. The J segment lost 3 bases and the V segment lost 8 bases, leaving 5 bases of the junction unmatched. The CDR3 sequence is CASRGQGVYTEAFF. CDR3 DNA: TGTGCCAGCCGGGGACAGGGGGTATACACTGAAGCTTTCTTT.

The V and J genes are TRBV19 and TRBJ2-4, with 7 bases fitting TRBD2. Losses at the gene ends were 5 bases for V and 2 bases for J; bases not matched to a gene: 9. This CDR3 is built from 16 residues. CDR1 is LNHDA and CDR2 is SQIVND in the germline V gene (reference sequence). DNA for the CDR3: TGTGCCAGTAGTCCAAGGGAGGGGTGGACCAAAAACATTCAGTACTTC. Encoded protein: CASSPREGWTKNIQYF.

V gene TRBV5-1 combines with J gene TRBJ1-1, with no clear D. The germline V and J ends were trimmed by 4 bases and 6 bases, with 16 bases remaining between them. Germline V CDR1 and CDR2: SGHRS, YFSETQ. This CDR3 has 14 amino acids. The CDR3 spells CASSPDNGYAEAFF. Written as DNA, the CDR3 is TGCGCCAGCAGCCCCGACAATGGATATGCTGAAGCTTTCTTT.

The V call is TRBV13, the J call TRBJ1-2; D possibly corresponds to TRBD1 (5 bases). V gave up 2 bases and J gave up 6 bases, with 13 bases separating them. The CDR3 loop spans 14 amino acids. Germline V gene data show CDR1 as PRHDT and CDR2 as FYEKMQ (reference sequence). The CDR3 bases are TGTGCCAGCAGCTTATTTGCCAGGGTGAATGGCTACACCTTC. Residues: CASSLFARVNGYTF.

The rearrangement links TRBV19 to TRBJ1-5, with D unclear. In germline, CDR1 is LNHDA, CDR2 SQIVND (reference sequence). V gave up 10 bases and J gave up 3 bases, with 16 bases separating them. This CDR3 is built from 14 residues. The CDR3 region is CATGRSGNNQPQHF. The CDR3 region has the DNA TGTGCCACAGGTCGGTCGGGGAACAATCAGCCCCAGCATTTT.

The chain has TRBV5-4 and TRBJ2-1; a weak D match, TRBD2 (6 bases). Germline CDR1 reads SGHNT; CDR2 reads YYREEE (reference sequence). The CDR3 runs to 14 residues. V lost 0 bases, J lost 6 bases, and 10 bases lay in between. This CDR3 is CASSLALATNEQFF. In DNA form, the CDR3 reads TGTGCCAGCAGCTTGGCTCTAGCGACCAATGAGCAGTTCTTC.

The chain recombines TRBV10-3 with TRBJ2-2; 10 bases are a match to TRBD2. Germline CDR1 and CDR2: ENHRY and SYGVKD. This CDR3 spans 16 amino acids. V lost 7 bases and J lost 3; bases outside the gene matches: 8. In DNA, the CDR3 is TGTGCCATCACCGCCCTCGGACTAGCGGACACCGGGGAGCTGTTTTTT. The encoded protein is CAITALGLADTGELFF.

J is TRBJ1-6 and V is TRBV19, with 8 bases fitting TRBD1. J gave up 9 bases and V 6 bases, and 10 bases lay outside the gene matches. CDR1 LNHDA and CDR2 SQIVND come from the germline V gene (reference sequence). CDR3 size: 15 residues. The CDR3 loop reads CASRALDRVFSPLHF. CDR3 nucleotide sequence: TGTGCCAGTAGAGCCTTGGACAGGGTCTTTTCACCCCTCCACTTT.

V is TRBV30 and J is TRBJ2-3; 8 bases fit TRBD2. This CDR3 has 14 residues. Germline trimming cut 4 bases from V and 0 bases from J; bases unmatched to any gene: 3. CDR1 and CDR2 from the germline V gene are GTSNPN and SVGIG (reference sequence). CDR3: CAWKRGFSTDTQYF. Here the CDR3 DNA reads TGTGCCTGGAAGCGGGGGTTTAGCACAGATACGCAGTATTTT.

The chain is built from TRBV10-3 and TRBJ1-6, with 9 bases lining up with TRBD1. V was clipped by 3 bases and J by 8 bases; unmatched bases: 8. The CDR3 spans 16 residues. CDR1 is ENHRY and CDR2 is SYGVKD in the germline V gene. CDR3 in DNA: TGTGCCATCAGTGACCCTGGGACAGGGATCGATTCACCCCTCCACTTT. This gives the protein CAISDPGTGIDSPLHF.

This chain joins TRBV3-1 (or the pseudogene TRBV3-2) and TRBJ1-3; 8 bases agree with TRBD1. V was clipped by 3 bases and J by 0 bases; unmatched bases: 7. CDR3 length: 17 residues. Germline V gene lookup returns CDR1 LGHDT and CDR2 YNNKEL (reference sequence). This chain's CDR3 is CASSQHGTGLSGNTIYF. CDR3 in DNA: TGTGCCAGCAGCCAGCACGGGACAGGCCTCTCTGGAAACACCATATATTTT.

This chain connects TRBV6-1 to TRBJ2-7; TRBD1 aligns across 7 bases. J was trimmed by 6 bases and V by 1 base; bases with no gene match: 6. The CDR3 runs to 14 residues. In germline, CDR1 is MNHNS, CDR2 SASEGT. The CDR3 protein is CASSEVDRLGEQYF. The CDR3 nucleotides read TGTGCCAGCAGTGAAGTGGACAGGCTGGGCGAGCAGTACTTC.

The chain combines TRBV28 with TRBJ2-3; 9 bases line up with TRBD1. Germline CDR1 reads MDHEN; CDR2 reads SYDVKM. V dropped 6 bases and J dropped 5; count of bases not matched to a gene: 6. The CDR3 consists of 14 residues. The CDR3 reads CASSQQGAGDTQYF. The CDR3 region has the DNA TGTGCCAGCAGCCAACAGGGGGCAGGAGATACGCAGTATTTT.

CDR3 region: CASSLINRGNTEAFF. The DNA for the CDR3 is TGTGCCAGCTCTCTCATTAACAGGGGGAACACTGAAGCTTTCTTT. V usage is TRBV18 and J usage is TRBJ1-1; 7 bases fit TRBD1. CDR1 is KGHSH, CDR2 LQKENI, per germline. This CDR3 is 15 amino acids long. The V and J ends lost 6 bases and 1 base, in that order; junction bases with no gene match: 8.

The chain links TRBV11-3 to TRBJ2-7, with 7 bases matching TRBD2. This CDR3 region has 13 residues. Germline CDR1 and CDR2: SGHNT and YENEEA. J was trimmed by 6 bases and V by 5 bases; bases with no gene match: 7. The CDR3 reads CASSLYGGGEQYF. CDR3 bases: TGTGCCAGCAGCCTATATGGGGGGGGCGAGCAGTACTTC.

The chain links TRBV7-9 to TRBJ1-1, with D unresolved. The CDR3 contains 13 residues. Germline V gene sequence: CDR1 SEHNR, CDR2 FQNEAQ (reference sequence). V lost 1 base and J 5 bases, leaving 8 bases between the germline ends. The CDR3 DNA follows: TGTGCCAGCAGCTTAGAAGGGAGGACTGAAGCTTTCTTT. Translated, it gives CASSLEGRTEAFF.

This chain connects TRBV5-6 to TRBJ2-7, with 9 bases lining up with TRBD1. The germline gives CDR1 SGHDT, CDR2 YYEEEE. J was trimmed by 2 bases and V by 5 bases; bases with no gene match: 2. The CDR3 is made up of 13 amino acids. This CDR3 reads CASRGTGTYEQYF. CDR3 sequence (DNA): TGTGCCAGCAGGGGGACAGGGACCTACGAGCAGTACTTC.

This CDR3 reads CAPLGLADRSGELFF. The CDR3 DNA reads as TGTGCCCCCTTAGGCCTAGCGGACCGATCGGGGGAGCTGTTTTTT. The rearrangement joins TRBV7-9 to TRBJ2-2; 7 nucleotides match TRBD2. Per germline, CDR1 SEHNR and CDR2 FQNEAQ (reference sequence). V lost 11 bases, J lost 8 bases, and 17 bases stayed unmatched. The CDR3 totals 15 residues. Using reference TRBV7-9 and TRBJ2-2 for the parts outside the CDR3, the full variable domain is DTGVSQNPRHKITKRGQNVTFRCDPISEHNRLYWYRQTLGQGPEFLTYFQNEAQLEKSRLLSDRFSAERPKGSFSTLEIQRTEQGDSAMYLCAPLGLADRSGELFFGEGSRLTVL.

The gene calls are TRBV5-5 and TRBJ2-2, with a possible D match to TRBD2 (5 bases). The germline V and J ends were trimmed by 2 bases and 6 bases, with 14 bases remaining between them. Germline CDR1 reads SGHKS; CDR2 reads YYEKEE (reference sequence). The CDR3 has 15 residues. This CDR3 reads CASSFRGFNAGELFF. DNA for the CDR3: TGTGCCAGCAGCTTTCGCGGGTTCAACGCCGGGGAGCTGTTTTTT.